This T cell receptor (beta chain) originates from a study of Ad26.COV2.S vaccination and SARS-CoV-2 variants (dated by TCRdb to the early 2020s). Regarding the complete study: Donors in the vaccine arm were drawn from COV1001, a multicentre, randomized, double-blind, placebo-controlled phase I-IIa trial testing Ad26.COV2.S in healthy adults. TCRbeta repertoire sequencing was used to assess the specificity and breadth of SARS-CoV-2-reactive T cell receptors after Ad26.COV2.S vaccination. Investigators did not know the trial group allocation while performing experiments and assessing outcomes. Ad26.COV2.S was given intramuscularly at 5x10^10 or 1x10^11 viral particles, as a single shot or as two shots 56 days apart. Trial participants were randomized into five groups of five: low-dose or high-dose Ad26.COV2.S given once or twice, or placebo on both occasions. A total of 32 samples were included in the TCR-sequenced set, comprising roughly 20 Ad26.COV2.S vaccine recipients, 5 placebo recipients and 8 SARS-CoV-2 convalescent individuals. What the work shows at the level of the full study, not this receptor alone: Compared with placebo recipients, Ad26.COV2.S recipients showed higher spike-specific TCR breadth (P = 0.0014). The study was not powered for comparison of responses between vaccine doses or regimens. The authors noted that the TCR breadth and depth analyses may have underestimated total T cell responses. Vaccine and placebo recipients had similar non-spike TCR breadth, a finding consistent with the vaccine containing only spike. After vaccination, spike-specific CD8+ and CD4+ T cell responses were reported to show substantial breadth.

This specimen's treatment or condition label, per the study, means: some 19 received Ad26.COV2.S at low or high dose, single or two shots; about five received placebo; per-sample allocation not given. For vaccine and placebo recipients, the sequenced repertoires came from samples collected on day 63 after the first injection. Between 29 July and 7 August 2020, Cohort 1b enrolled around 25 adults aged 18-55 years at one site in Boston, USA. Ad26.COV2.S consisted of a replication-incompetent adenovirus type 26 vector by which a prefusion-stabilized SARS-CoV-2 spike protein from the original Wuhan strain was expressed. TCRbeta CDR3 regions were sequenced with the immunoSEQ Assay. After extraction, genomic DNA underwent amplification by bias-controlled multiplex PCR, followed by high-throughput sequencing. The published analysis was carried out like this. Collapsing and filtering of sequences were performed to quantify the absolute abundance of each unique TCRbeta CDR3 region. T cell fraction was estimated by normalizing TCRbeta template counts to usable DNA, which was measured by amplifying reference genes present in all nucleated cells. Repertoire TCRs were annotated as SARS-CoV-2-specific by exact matching of V gene, CDR3 amino acid sequence and J gene to a known reactive TCR set. MIRA supplied the reference SARS-CoV-2 TCR set, which was filtered for enrichment in COVID-19-positive ImmuneCODE repertoires so that public or cross-reactive TCRs were removed. Using the MIRA antigens, annotated TCRs were further analysed by specific ORF or by position within an ORF. Depth was the summed frequency of annotated unique rearrangements, while breadth was defined as annotated unique rearrangements over total unique productive rearrangements. Group comparisons of TCR breadth used two-sided Wilcoxon rank-sum tests. TCRdb carries this immuneACCESS record with in-frame sequences only. Its versions omit some clonotypes, under half of them owing to an unresolved V gene in the studies checked, with the rest unexplained. The V and J calls and the clone size are those of that table, but D and trimming were determined from the DNA. The sample table records around 340,000 clones; 65% to 90% of these occur just once. The biggest ten clones account for around 10% of the sample.

The germline V gene (reference sequence) sets CDR1 to SEHNR and CDR2 to FQNEAQ. Trimming takes 5 bases from V and 6 bases from J, and the germline ends sit 14 bases apart. The CDR3 sequence holds 14 residues, the cysteine and phenylalanine included. Just CDR3 DNA is preserved here, 42 bases in frame from base 1. Of note for this clone: Its antigen is unknown. Base quality data are lacking; no much larger clone is found one base away.

The sequence came from a person aged 18-65 years who received the Ad26.COV2.S COVID-19 vaccine or a placebo. The sequence links TRBV7-9 to TRBJ1-5; the D gene is perhaps TRBD1, from 6 matching bases. The starting material was peripheral blood, obtained in a trial of Ad26.COV2.S vaccine versus placebo. The CDR3 sequence is CASSGGGLGQPQHF. The nucleotides read TGTGCCAGCAGCGGAGGGGGTCTGGGTCAGCCCCAGCATTTT.